The 25 T cell receptor beta chains listed next were all sequenced from one sample in a study of T cells in Graves' hyperthyroidism and ophthalmopathy. Amplification yielded TCR beta CDR3 regions, with RNA transcripts as the source. HTBI primers drove first-round RT-PCR of the TCR CDR3. Using its own MiXCR run on the multiplex PCR reads, TCRdb lists one record per CDR3 protein. Here the sample spans around 440,000 distinct CDR3 sequences, 15% to 18% being singletons. Sequences were obtained from blood. These receptors were obtained from a young woman with Graves' hyperthyroidism.

About this clonotype: A read error may explain this, as a much larger clone is one base away. As the CDR3 is not closed by the conserved phenylalanine or tryptophan, this likely results from a read error. The chain joins TRBV12-3 or TRBV12-4 to TRBJ2-7; maybe TRBD2 (7 bases). Between the trimmed V and J ends, which lost 1 base and 1 base, there was a span of 11 bases. CDR3 size: 15 residues. For the CDR3, the DNA is TGTGCCAGCAGTTTAGAGGGAGGGGGTTCCTACGAGCAGTACCTC. Its translation: CASSLEGGGSYEQYL.

This clonotype was recorded many times. The J gene is TRBJ1-5, the V gene TRBV20-1, with no clear D. In germline, CDR1 is DFQATT, CDR2 SNEGSKA (reference sequence). The CDR3 consists of 13 residues. V lost 2 bases and J lost 4, with 9 bases in between. The CDR3 here is CSARMAGNQPQHF. CDR3 nucleotides: TGCAGTGCTAGAATGGCGGGAAATCAGCCCCAGCATTTT.

J is TRBJ1-5 and V is TRBV6-2 or TRBV6-3, with D perhaps matching TRBD1 (6 bases). CDR3 size: 13 residues. The V and J ends lost 9 bases and 6 bases respectively, with 15 bases between them. Germline V gene data show CDR1 as MNHEY and CDR2 as SVGEGT. As DNA, the CDR3 is TGTGCCAGTCAAACAGGGTATGGTCAGCCCCAGCATTTT. Encoded protein: CASQTGYGQPQHF.

This clonotype was found many times. The V call is TRBV12-3 or TRBV12-4, the J call TRBJ2-1; TRBD2 might be the D (5 bases). V was shortened by 3 bases and J by 9 bases, with 12 bases between the two germline ends. The CDR3 extends over 13 amino acids. This CDR3 is CASSLGAPSEQFF. In nucleotides, the CDR3 is TGTGCCAGCAGTTTGGGAGCACCTAGTGAGCAGTTCTTC.

In this sample, this clonotype turned up many times. The rearrangement links TRBV7-8 to TRBJ1-1; D is uncertain. The CDR3 spans 16 residues. Germline V gene sequence: CDR1 SGHVS, CDR2 FQNEAQ. V was pared by 1 base and J by 2 bases, with 14 bases between. The CDR3 here is CASSLERAELNTEAFF. CDR3 bases: TGTGCCAGCAGCTTAGAACGGGCAGAACTAAACACTGAAGCTTTCTTT.

This clonotype was found a few times. V and J are TRBV12-3 or TRBV12-4 and TRBJ2-1, with 11 bases aligning to TRBD2. After removal of 4 bases from V and 2 bases from J, the junction contained 7 bases not matched to a gene. This CDR3 comprises 17 residues. CDR3 sequence reads: CASSSDVLAGAYNEQFF. CDR3 DNA: TGTGCCAGCAGTTCAGACGTACTAGCGGGAGCCTACAATGAGCAGTTCTTC.

In this sample, this clonotype turned up many times. V gene TRBV12-3 or TRBV12-4 combines with J gene TRBJ2-5; maybe TRBD1 (6 bases). The CDR3 is 16 residues long. V lost 10 bases to trimming and J lost 2 bases, with 23 bases between them. The CDR3 DNA is TGTGCCACTCGTCGAGGACAGCTAGGAGATCAAGAGACCCAGTACTTC. Translation: CATRRGQLGDQETQYF.

This clonotype showed up many times. The gene calls are TRBV6-1 and TRBJ1-2, with no clear D. The length of the CDR3 is 16 residues. From germline, CDR1 is MNHNS and CDR2 SASEGT. V was pared by 5 bases and J by 0 bases, with 16 bases between. The CDR3: CASSTPARPANYGYTF. DNA of the CDR3: TGTGCCAGCAGTACCCCGGCCCGGCCGGCTAACTATGGCTACACCTTC.

Turning to this clonotype: Mismatch with germline at one junction end may stem from a read error. The chain uses TRBV27 and TRBJ1-1; TRBD1 matches at 8 bases. The CDR3 length is 16 residues. Germline assignment: CDR1 MNHEY and CDR2 SMNVEV (reference sequence). For the CDR3, the DNA is TGTGCCAGCAGTTCACTCAAAAGACAGGGGAACTCTGAAGCTTTCTTT. This gives the protein CASSSLKRQGNSEAFF.

This clonotype was seen at least ten times. The rearrangement links TRBV20-1 to TRBJ2-1; 10 bases agree with TRBD2. The CDR3 is 13 amino acids. V lost 5 bases, J lost 5 bases, and 3 bases stayed unmatched. Germline CDR1 DFQATT, CDR2 SNEGSKA (reference sequence). CDR3 amino acids: CSASGTSDNEQFF. The CDR3 region has the DNA TGCAGTGCTTCCGGGACTAGCGACAATGAGCAGTTCTTC.

The genes are TRBV18 and TRBJ1-5, with 7 bases lining up with TRBD1. Per germline, CDR1 KGHSH and CDR2 LQKENI. The CDR3 extends over 16 amino acids. Unmatched junction bases numbered 4, after V lost 2 bases and J lost 0 bases. In DNA, the CDR3 is TGTGCCAGCTCACCAGACAGGGAATATAGCAATCAGCCCCAGCATTTT. Translating gives CASSPDREYSNQPQHF.

In this sample, this clonotype turned up many times. The chain combines TRBV2 with TRBJ1-5; 9 positions match TRBD1. The germline gives CDR1 SNHLY, CDR2 FYNNEI. CDR3 length: 17 amino acids. The V segment lost 5 bases and the J segment 2 bases; nucleotides outside the gene matches: 10. CDR3 nucleotides: TGTGCCAGCAGTCCGGGACAGGGAAACGTCGGCAATCAGCCCCAGCATTTT. Its protein product is CASSPGQGNVGNQPQHF.

This clonotype showed up many times. The chain employs TRBV6-1 and TRBJ2-5; tentatively, D is TRBD1 (5 bases). V gave up 6 bases and J gave up 5 bases, with 7 bases separating them. Looked up from germline, CDR1 is MNHNS and CDR2 is SASEGT. The CDR3 has 11 residues. CDR3 amino acids: CASRGPETQYF. DNA of the CDR3: TGTGCCAGCAGGGGGCCGGAGACCCAGTACTTC.

Many counts were recorded for this clonotype. This rearrangement joins TRBV5-1 to TRBJ2-7; unclear D gene. The CDR3 length is 16 residues. Germline assignment: CDR1 SGHRS and CDR2 YFSETQ. Trimming pared 0 bases from V and 3 bases from J, leaving 16 bases between. The CDR3 spells CASSLDPDPSGYEQYF. DNA of the CDR3: TGCGCCAGCAGCTTGGATCCGGATCCCTCAGGCTACGAGCAGTACTTC.

At least ten counts were recorded for this clonotype. This chain connects TRBV11-2 to TRBJ2-7; possible D gene TRBD2, 5 bases. CDR1 SGHAT and CDR2 FQNNGV come from the germline V gene. Trimming shortened V by 5 bases and J by 3 bases, and 11 bases separated the two germline ends. The CDR3 is 13 amino acids. The CDR3 nucleotides are TGTGCCAGCAGCCCTCGGGGTATCTACGAGCAGTACTTC. This gives the protein CASSPRGIYEQYF.

This clonotype was recorded at least ten times. The J gene is TRBJ1-4, the V gene TRBV29-1; D gene unclear. The CDR3 sequence is 12 residues long. Germline CDR1 reads SQVTM; CDR2 reads ANQGSEA. The V gene lost 0 bases and the J gene lost 8 bases, with 7 bases spanning the gap. CDR3 coding DNA: TGCAGCGTTGAAGAGGTGGGCGAAAAACTGTTTTTT. Its translation is CSVEEVGEKLFF.

At least ten counts were recorded for this clonotype. The chain recombines TRBV7-9 with TRBJ1-6; D not certain. Trimming pared 1 base from V and 0 bases from J, leaving 4 bases between. Germline assignment: CDR1 SEHNR and CDR2 FQNEAQ (reference sequence). The CDR3 contains 15 residues. The CDR3 nucleotides are TGTGCCAGCAGCTTAGGAAGCTCCTATAATTCACCCCTCCACTTT. This codes for CASSLGSSYNSPLHF. The full variable domain, with the rest looked up from reference TRBV7-9 and TRBJ1-6, is DTGVSQNPRHKITKRGQNVTFRCDPISEHNRLYWYRQTLGQGPEFLTYFQNEAQLEKSRLLSDRFSAERPKGSFSTLEIQRTEQGDSAMYLCASSLGSSYNSPLHFGNGTRLTVT.

This clonotype was seen more than once but under ten times. The chain links TRBV6-1 to TRBJ2-1; D may match TRBD1 or TRBD2 (5 bases each). This CDR3 has 14 residues. Germline V lookup: CDR1 MNHNS, CDR2 SASEGT. V was clipped by 6 bases and J by 8 bases, with 17 bases between them. For the CDR3, the DNA is TGTGCCAGCAGCCGCCGGGACGGCGTCGATGAGCAGTTCTTC. Amino acid sequence: CASSRRDGVDEQFF.

This clonotype showed up many times. This chain uses TRBV27 with TRBJ1-5; no clear D gene. This CDR3 comprises 13 residues. Germline V gene sequence: CDR1 MNHEY, CDR2 SMNVEV (reference sequence). Trimming stripped 3 bases from V and 6 bases from J, with 9 bases between. CDR3 DNA: TGTGCCAGCAGTTTTTCCCCGATTCAGCCCCAGCATTTT. Protein product: CASSFSPIQPQHF.

This clonotype was counted ten times or more. The chain joins TRBV5-6 to TRBJ2-1, with 10 nucleotides matching TRBD2. Germline V CDR1 and CDR2: SGHDT, YYEEEE. The trim removed 4 bases at V and 0 bases at J, leaving 13 bases unmatched. The CDR3 sequence is 19 residues long. The chain's CDR3 is CASSAPGLAPRSSYNEQFF. Written as DNA, the CDR3 is TGTGCCAGCAGCGCTCCGGGACTAGCGCCCAGGAGCTCCTACAATGAGCAGTTCTTC.

At least ten counts were recorded for this clonotype. The chain uses TRBV10-3 and TRBJ2-7; 11 bases fit TRBD2. Germline V gene data show CDR1 as ENHRY and CDR2 as SYGVKD. The V and J ends lost 10 bases and 7 bases, in that order; junction bases with no gene match: 12. CDR3 length equals 14 residues. The CDR3 region has the DNA TGTGCCACCCGTTTAGCGGGAGGGCCGGGGGAGCAGTACTTC. Its protein product is CATRLAGGPGEQYF.

This clonotype came up many times. The chain is built from TRBV10-3 and TRBJ1-2; possible D gene TRBD1, 6 bases. From germline, CDR1 is ENHRY and CDR2 SYGVKD. This CDR3 is 14 amino acids long. With 6 bases removed from V and 0 bases from J, the gap between germline ends came to 11 bases. The chain's CDR3 is CAIREQGSNYGYTF. The CDR3 region has the DNA TGTGCCATCAGGGAACAGGGATCTAACTATGGCTACACCTTC.

V and J are TRBV27 and TRBJ2-5, with a tentative D call TRBD1 (5 bases). Looked up from germline, CDR1 is MNHEY and CDR2 is SMNVEV (reference sequence). The CDR3 is 10 amino acids. Trimming left V 8 bases short and J 5 bases short, with 6 bases between. CDR3 sequence: CASGAETQYF. The CDR3 region has the DNA TGTGCCAGCGGGGCGGAGACCCAGTACTTC.

This chain links TRBV27 with TRBJ1-2; possibly TRBD1 for D (5 bases). The CDR3 runs to 15 residues. V was clipped by 0 bases and J by 2 bases, with 10 bases between them. Germline-derived CDR1 and CDR2 are MNHEY and SMNVEV (reference sequence). This chain's CDR3 is CASSLSKDTNYGYTF. DNA for the CDR3: TGTGCCAGCAGTTTATCGAAGGACACAAACTATGGCTACACCTTC.

This clonotype occurred a few times. This clone may be a read error of a much larger clone one base away. The genes are TRBV2 and TRBJ1-2, with D hard to call. Germline CDR1 SNHLY, CDR2 FYNNEI. The CDR3 contains 14 residues. The CDR3: CASKGSPDPYGHTF. The CDR3 nucleotides are TGTGCCAGCAAAGGTTCACCGGATCCCTATGGCCACACCTTC.